The rows below give T cell receptor beta chains drawn from one sample of a study of monozygotic twins with inflammatory bowel disease. TCRdb re-called the 5' RACE reads and shows each CDR3 protein once, DNA omitted. Recorded here are over 350,000 distinct CDR3 sequences; the top ten clones represent 2.5% to 3%. Source material: blood. The receptors shown here come from a human donor with ulcerative colitis or Crohn's disease, or a healthy co-twin of an affected twin (not recorded which). Each CDR3 is given with its conserved first and last residue.

len,j_gene,v_gene,CDR3aa
14,TRBJ2-1,TRBV4-3,CASSRDTGLWEQFF
15,TRBJ1-2,TRBV28,CASSSTPDIYYGYTF
18,TRBJ2-7,TRBV15,CATSRDLPVGESSYEQYF
14,TRBJ2-5,TRBV15,CATSRDNTQETQYF
14,TRBJ1-1,TRBV29-1,CSVIGGQGGTEAFF
12,TRBJ1-2,TRBV19,CASSPGQPGYTF
13,TRBJ2-1,TRBV27,CASSPPWGNEQFF
15,TRBJ1-6,TRBV6-2/TRBV6-3,CASSRRTGVNSPLHF
13,TRBJ1-2,TRBV18,CASSPGSSYGYTF
18,TRBJ2-1,TRBV5-1,CASSLKASGGSLYNEQFF
15,TRBJ1-2,TRBV5-6,CASSPRGQSHWGYTF
13,TRBJ2-1,TRBV10-3,CAISEAVYNEQFF
17,TRBJ2-1,TRBV18,CASSPLGTSGVNNEQFF
13,TRBJ2-1,TRBV11-2,CASSLGVGRGRFF
11,TRBJ2-7,TRBV6-2/TRBV6-3,CASSDKYEQYF
16,TRBJ1-3,TRBV11-2,CASSLVPAGFGNTIYF
17,TRBJ2-7,TRBV5-1,CASSLVPTGTTSYEQYF
15,TRBJ2-7,TRBV7-2,CASSASGGPSYEQYF
12,TRBJ2-1,TRBV9,CASSGDINEQIF
13,TRBJ2-3,TRBV24-1,CATSGVSTDTQYF
19,TRBJ1-2,TRBV7-8,CASSLVFTGASRPNYGYTF
13,TRBJ2-5,TRBV10-3,CAISESEAWTQYF
16,TRBJ2-2,TRBV2,CASRAIGDLNTGELFF
12,TRBJ2-5,TRBV25-1,CASSEYFETQYF
16,TRBJ1-5,TRBV4-1,CASSQDWATDNQPQHF
12,TRBJ1-5,TRBV12-3/TRBV12-4,CASSSTGQPQHF
12,TRBJ2-7,TRBV29-1,CSVGQRSYEQYF
12,TRBJ2-3,TRBV6-5,CASTSGSDTQYF
16,TRBJ2-3,TRBV9,CASSLGQGLSTDTQYF
15,TRBJ2-7,TRBV20-1,CSAPYGGGLTYEQYF
17,TRBJ2-2,TRBV7-9,CASSFLLAGASTGELFF
15,TRBJ2-1,TRBV28,CASSSTGTHYNEQFF
13,TRBJ2-7,TRBV7-2,CASSWDRFYEQYF
14,TRBJ2-4,TRBV28,CASSLGVPLGIQYF
16,TRBJ2-1,TRBV5-4,CASSLYGQGRYNEQFF
12,TRBJ1-1,TRBV29-1,CSVCPTPNKAFF
15,TRBJ1-1,TRBV4-1,CASSQPKTAHTEAFF
16,TRBJ2-1,TRBV20-1,CSATKIGQGRYNEQFF
14,TRBJ1-1,TRBV7-2,CASSSLSGGTEAFF
16,TRBJ1-4,TRBV4-1,CASSQGPGRTNEKLFF
14,TRBJ2-3,TRBV11-2,CASSHTGASDTQYF
15,TRBJ1-4,TRBV6-2/TRBV6-3,CASRRQGRYGEKLFF
13,TRBJ2-7,TRBV2,CASRGDRIAEQYF
15,TRBJ1-6,TRBV7-9,CASSVIDRGGSPLHF
12,TRBJ2-5,TRBV28,CASNGGFETQYF
15,TRBJ2-1,TRBV20-1,CSAEADRIFDNEQFF
14,TRBJ2-7,TRBV7-9,CASSSGDREDEQYF
15,TRBJ2-1,TRBV7-2,CASSLSGPRYNEQFF
13,TRBJ2-5,TRBV12-3/TRBV12-4,CASRWREAETQYF
17,TRBJ2-2,TRBV9,CASSPHSRGTNTGELFF
15,TRBJ2-7,TRBV7-2,CASSKISGSFYEQYF
12,TRBJ1-1,TRBV29-1,CSVVGQGPEAFF
13,TRBJ1-2,TRBV9,CASSGQPGRGYTF
13,TRBJ1-1,TRBV3-1,CASSQMRGTEAFF